The 11 T cell receptor beta chains presented below share a single source sample, sequenced in a study of blood T cells in healthy people across ages. A second PCR of roughly 7 to 11 cycles used a sample-barcoded 5' primer and a J-beta primer mix. TCRdb reprocessed the 5' RACE reads via MiXCR and lists one record per CDR3 protein. The table lists about a million distinct CDR3 sequences, roughly 47% of them singletons, with over 20% in the top ten. Sequenced material: blood. Receptor source: a woman in her sixties or seventies in good health.

The chain carries TRBV6-2 or TRBV6-3 and TRBJ2-7; 14 bases are a match to TRBD2. Looked up from germline, CDR1 is MNHEY and CDR2 is SVGEGT. V trimming: 5 bases; J trimming: 2 bases; junction bases outside the gene matches: 8. The CDR3 extends over 17 amino acids. The CDR3 region is CASSAPGLAGVPYEQYF. The CDR3 nucleotides are TGTGCCAGCAGTGCACCGGGACTAGCGGGAGTCCCCTACGAGCAGTACTTC.

V gene TRBV6-2 or TRBV6-3 combines with J gene TRBJ2-5; 8 bases agree with TRBD2. CDR1 MNHEY and CDR2 SVGEGT come from the germline V gene. The CDR3 has 16 residues. V dropped 6 bases and J dropped 2; count of bases not matched to a gene: 11. The CDR3 sequence is CASSRRRAGEQETQYF. CDR3 bases: TGTGCCAGCAGCCGCCGGAGAGCGGGAGAACAAGAGACCCAGTACTTC.

The chain recombines TRBV18 with TRBJ2-7; D unresolved. V was shortened by 3 bases and J by 1 base, with 16 bases between the two germline ends. CDR3 length: 16 residues. Germline V gene sequence: CDR1 KGHSH, CDR2 LQKENI. CDR3 nucleotide sequence: TGTGCCAGCTCACCCTCCTTCACCCCTTATTCCTACGAGCAGTACTTC. This encodes CASSPSFTPYSYEQYF.

This clonotype was counted once. The chain is built from TRBV27 and TRBJ2-5; 10 positions agree with TRBD2. The germline V gene has CDR1 MNHEY and CDR2 SMNVEV (reference sequence). V shed 8 bases, J shed 4 bases, and the junction held 13 bases outside the gene matches. The CDR3 is 16 amino acids. The CDR3 protein is CASRHSSGRWGETQYF. CDR3 DNA sequence: TGTGCCAGCCGACACTCTAGCGGGAGATGGGGAGAGACCCAGTACTTC.

This clonotype was observed a few times. The CDR3 reads CASRIPGQGSYEQYF. CDR3 nucleotide sequence: TGTGCCAGCAGAATTCCGGGACAGGGGTCCTACGAGCAGTACTTC. The chain joins TRBV28 to TRBJ2-7; 10 bases line up with TRBD1. V lost 6 bases to trimming and J lost 1 base; unmatched junction nucleotides: 6. CDR1 is MDHEN and CDR2 is SYDVKM in the germline V gene. CDR3 length: 15 amino acids.

The DNA of the CDR3 is TGTGCCAGCAGCTTGGCCGGGACAGGGGGCTCTGGGGCCAACGTCCTGACTTTC. Protein product: CASSLAGTGGSGANVLTF. The chain carries TRBV5-5 and TRBJ2-6, with 11 bases matching TRBD1. Germline CDR1 reads SGHKS; CDR2 reads YYEKEE (reference sequence). The length of the CDR3 is 18 residues. Trimming took 0 bases from V and 0 from J; bases not matched to a gene: 2.

V usage is TRBV24-1 and J usage is TRBJ2-3, with 14 bases identical to TRBD2. V trimming: 3 bases; J trimming: 5 bases; junction bases outside the gene matches: 12. This CDR3 has 19 amino acids. Germline values: CDR1 KGHDR, CDR2 SFDVKD. In nucleotides, the CDR3 is TGTGCCACCAGTGATAGAAGTTGGACTAGCGGGAGGAAGGAAGATACGCAGTATTTT. It encodes CATSDRSWTSGRKEDTQYF.

The J gene is TRBJ2-5, the V gene TRBV5-1, with D uncertain. V dropped 0 bases and J dropped 2 bases, with 14 bases sitting between them. This CDR3 region has 16 residues. Germline CDR1 and CDR2: SGHRS and YFSETQ. The CDR3 DNA reads TGCGCCAGCAGCTTGGTAGGCCAGGTAACTCAAGAGACCCAGTACTTC. Protein: CASSLVGQVTQETQYF.

This chain uses TRBV4-2 with TRBJ2-2; 9 bases match TRBD2. There are 17 residues in the CDR3. Germline V gene data show CDR1 as LGHNA and CDR2 as YNFKEQ. V lost 1 base, J lost 3 bases, and 6 bases stayed unmatched. Here the CDR3 DNA reads TGTGCCAGCAGCCAAGGGGGACTAGCAGCGGACACCGGGGAGCTGTTTTTT. It translates to CASSQGGLAADTGELFF.

This chain joins TRBV6-4 and TRBJ2-2; D might be TRBD2 (6 bases). CDR3 length: 15 residues. Trimming removed 3 bases at V and 5 bases at J, with 13 bases between. CDR1 and CDR2 from the germline V gene are MRHNA and SNTAGT. The CDR3 bases are TGTGCCAGCAGTGAGGGGACTGCTGGAACCGGGGAGCTGTTTTTT. Its translation is CASSEGTAGTGELFF.

This chain joins TRBV18 and TRBJ2-3; 9 bases are shared with TRBD1. CDR1 is KGHSH and CDR2 is LQKENI in the germline V gene. V shed 2 bases, J shed 0 bases, and the junction held 6 bases outside the gene matches. This CDR3 is built from 17 residues. The CDR3 here is CASSPTTGGASTDTQYF. Written as DNA, the CDR3 is TGTGCCAGCTCACCAACAACAGGGGGCGCGAGCACAGATACGCAGTATTTT.